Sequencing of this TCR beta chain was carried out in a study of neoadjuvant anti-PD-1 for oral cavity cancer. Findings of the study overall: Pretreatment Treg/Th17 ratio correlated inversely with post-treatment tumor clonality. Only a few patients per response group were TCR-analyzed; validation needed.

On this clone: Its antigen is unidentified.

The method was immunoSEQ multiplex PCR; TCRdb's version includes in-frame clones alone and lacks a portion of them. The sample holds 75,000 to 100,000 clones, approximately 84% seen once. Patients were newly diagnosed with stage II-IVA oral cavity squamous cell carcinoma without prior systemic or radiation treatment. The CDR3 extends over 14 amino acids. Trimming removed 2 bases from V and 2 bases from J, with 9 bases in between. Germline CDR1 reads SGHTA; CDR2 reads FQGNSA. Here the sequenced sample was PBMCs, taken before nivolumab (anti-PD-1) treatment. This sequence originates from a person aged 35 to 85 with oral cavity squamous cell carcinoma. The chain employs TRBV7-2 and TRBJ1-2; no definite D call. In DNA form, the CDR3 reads TGTGCCAGCAGCTTAACCCGAGGGAACTATGGCTACACCTTC. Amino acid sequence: CASSLTRGNYGYTF.